This T cell receptor (beta chain) was captured in a study of blood T cell repertoires in COVID-19. Produced via immunoSEQ multiplex PCR; TCRdb's table is partial and in-frame only. The sample carries about 150,000 clones, roughly 80% recorded once. V was trimmed by 2 bases and J by 6 bases, leaving 14 bases between them. Germline CDR1 is GTSNPN and CDR2 is SVGIG (reference sequence). The CDR3 sequence is 14 residues long. The receptor was derived from a man aged 55 to 70 who had recovered from COVID-19. The chain links TRBV30 to TRBJ2-1, with D possibly TRBD2 on 6 matching bases. The sample was peripheral blood. The CDR3 DNA sequence: TGTGCCTGGAGTCGAGGGGAGGCTGTCAATGAGCAGTTCTTC. It encodes CAWSRGEAVNEQFF.